The present T cell receptor beta chain was sequenced within a study of cytomegalovirus exposure and HLA in healthy donors listed by TCRdb under 2017. Study-level background: An earlier analysis of about 560 of the donors reported 276 Gb of sequence data and roughly 120 million unique TCR beta sequences obtained from 180 million or so T cells. A later analysis re-analyzed previously published TCR beta repertoires from approximately 700 donors and added high-resolution HLA genotyping to study TCR occurrence patterns. HLA typing included class I and class II loci at four-digit resolution. Among 300 to 450 genotyped donors of the cohort, an average of around 240,000 unique TCR beta nucleotide sequences were sequenced per donor, about a sixth of them non-productive. Roughly 5 DR-DQ haplotypes were handled as single units for association and clustering, since linkage in the cohort was strong. A separate validation cohort of roughly 130 different subjects was used in addition to the roughly 720-subject first cohort. The study aimed to test whether cataloging public T cell receptors could reveal signatures of past pathogen exposure. To decide whether each TCR beta V gene segment behaved as functional or pseudogenic, an earlier analysis of several hundred of the donors relied on high-throughput TCR beta sequencing. Donor age, sex, ethnicity and CMV serostatus were compiled alongside the repertoire data. In a later genetic analysis, genome-wide SNP genotypes for about three fifths of the 666 donors were used, and that subset was treated as a discovery cohort. The genetic ancestry cluster associated with self-reported Caucasian donors included roughly four fifths of the roughly 400 genotyped donors. About 300 gigabases of sequencing data and about 92 million unique TCR sequences made up an early release that covered approximately 620 HLA-typed donors. To predict cytomegalovirus infection status, the study brought together high-throughput TCR immunosequencing, statistical association of individual TCRs with disease status, and machine learning. Every discovery cohort repertoire had been produced on one sequencing platform. In the later analysis, no new phenotypic data were used to find candidate immune exposures; instead, reliance was placed on TCR beta sequences and their occurrence across donors. Typing coverage differed by locus: A, B, C, DRB1 and DQB1 were typed in roughly 620-630 donors, DQA1 in approximately 520, DPA1 in 606, and DPB1 in 400 to 480. The study profiled the T cell repertoires of more than 500 subjects by immunosequencing and related them to cytomegalovirus serostatus. The paper's findings and limits, for the study overall: Presence/absence analyses assumed roughly uniform sequencing depth across donors, an assumption that may not hold. In a later analysis, more than 15,000 TCR beta sequences were associated with specific HLA alleles at a false discovery rate of 0.05. The authors suggested that the approach could potentially be extended to other disease states and immunological phenotypes. When HLA alleles, especially DR and DQ, strongly co-occurred, attributing TCR associations to individual alleles was difficult. Correlated functional status among segregating V segments might be attributable to linkage disequilibrium, but an unknown experimental factor could not be ruled out. A group of highly shared sequence variants was considered likely to be a technical artifact of the sequencing pipeline. A later analysis found that most CMV-associated TCR beta chains appeared HLA-restricted, with HLA associations seemingly driven largely by CMV exposure. Broadly in line with IMGT annotations, most TCR beta V segments showed up in productive rearrangements about 90% or about 30% of the time in an earlier analysis of about 500 of the donors. In a later analysis, HLA-associated TCR beta chains were found to be more clonally expanded and to have lower generation probabilities than equally common non-associated chains. In a later genetic analysis, fewer N-insertions in productive TCRs were reported among donors in an Asian-associated ancestry cluster than the roughly 710-donor mean. A later genetic analysis associated a missense DCLRE1C variant with V-gene and J-gene trimming of TCR beta chains, and an independent cohort replicated the association. Because HLA typing was unavailable for some donors at each locus, only the typed subset was used in association tests. Because counts were too low, about 15 rarely observed V segments, including chromosome 9 orphons, were left out of the earlier analysis of over 550 of the donors. Most TCR sequences were observed very rarely across donors, whereas some public TCRs were present in many individuals. In a later analysis, the rate of TCR association differed among HLA loci, with DRB1 alleles having the most associated TCRs and HLA-C alleles having the fewest. Cytomegalovirus status was reported to be diagnosed by the classifier with high specificity and sensitivity in both the original and validation cohorts. A further reported finding was that TCR beta sequences accurately predicted the HLA-A and HLA-B alleles for most subjects in the first cohort. The cohort was sequenced for TCR beta chains only, and without alpha or paired-chain data the features that could be detected were limited. In the study, approximately 160 TCR beta chains were listed as associated with cytomegalovirus. CMV serostatus was the only immune exposure information available for the cohort. Three of the identified cytomegalovirus-associated TCR beta chains were confirmed in vitro to be specific for cytomegalovirus antigens. In a later analysis, several top co-occurrence clusters were reported to appear linked to parvovirus B19, influenza, CMV and Epstein-Barr virus. The 87-base-pair reads could not distinguish some IMGT-functional V segments, including TRBV6-2 and TRBV6-3, so those segments were excluded.

Concerning this clone: The antigen it binds to is not known. There are no base qualities to consult, and no much larger clone falls within one base.

V is pruned by 1 base and J by 14 bases, leaving 4 bases of the junction without a gene match. CDR1 is given as LGHNA and CDR2 as YSLEER, both from the germline V gene. The CDR3, cysteine through phenylalanine, is 13 amino acids long. CDR3 DNA is the only sequence kept; it has 39 bases, read in frame from the first base. The cohort was made up of 500 to 800 healthy bone marrow donors. At the time of sampling, every cohort member was nominally healthy, though immune exposures that went unrecorded were likely present. The donor was CMV seronegative and belonged to the group of around 400 seronegative cohort members. A peripheral blood sample was provided by each donor, and peripheral blood mononuclear cells were used for TCR beta sequencing. The Qiagen DNeasy Blood Extraction Kit was used to extract genomic DNA from the blood cell samples. Libraries were constructed by the immunoSEQ multiplex PCR assay. For the multiplex PCR, a mixture combining 60 forward primers for TCR Vbeta segments and 13 reverse primers for TCR Jbeta segments was used. The CDR3 region of rearranged TCR beta genes was amplified from genomic DNA with a multiplex PCR assay. The Illumina HiSeq System was used to sequence the amplified TCR beta libraries as 87-base-pair reads. Processing in the source paper ran as follows. Across the 700 or so repertoires, a later analysis counted some 80 million unique TCR beta chains, 9.5 million to 12 million of which were shared by at least two donors. Raw reads were error-corrected and collapsed into unique sequences with a nearest-neighbor algorithm that merged closely related sequences to remove PCR and sequencing errors. V, D and J gene segments were assigned by aligning CDR3 sequences to IMGT reference sequences. For a sequence to be retained, a match of at least six nucleotides was required to both a V gene segment and a J gene segment. Rearrangements were called productive when the CDR3 lacked stop codons and stayed in frame with V and J; all others were non-productive. CDR3 was defined according to IMGT convention as the region running from the second conserved V-encoded cysteine to the conserved J-encoded phenylalanine. In an earlier analysis of more than 550 of the donors, sequences lacking an unambiguous match to a single V gene segment were excluded. An earlier analysis of 587 of the donors called V segments functional above 56.7% productive rearrangements and segregating when the between-donor standard deviation exceeded 5%. A statistical classification framework was built for diagnosing cytomegalovirus status from the catalog of TCR beta chain sequences. In a later analysis, TCR nucleotide sequences were compared against IMGT/GENE-DB human TR gene sequences so that V and J genes could be assigned. A later analysis assigned CDR3 sequences and most-parsimonious VDJ recombination scenarios with the TCRdist pipeline. A later analysis defined each TCR beta chain by its CDR3 amino acid sequence plus V-gene family, and excluded reads lacking a unique V-gene family. In a later analysis, some 600 highly shared, low-generation-probability nucleotide sequences were removed to address suspected cross-contamination and a sequencing artifact. In a later analysis, a clonal expansion index was calculated for each public chain from normalized within-repertoire ranks of inferred template counts. In a later analysis, generation probabilities were computed using a VDJ recombination model fitted to out-of-frame rearrangements, and the results were checked against IGoR. Hypergeometric tests were used in a later analysis to score TCR-TCR, TCR-HLA and TCR-CMV co-occurrence, with a repertoire-size bias correction applied to the TCR pairs. A later analysis estimated false discovery rates by permuting HLA or CMV assignments 20 times. In a later analysis, co-occurring TCRs were grouped using DBSCAN, and TCRdist sequence similarity was added for clustering within HLA-allele-positive subsets. Co-occurrence clustering excluded repertoires with fewer than 30,000 or more than 120,000 public chains, plus five with anomalous nucleotide sharing. TCRdb took over this immuneACCESS table, retaining in-frame rearrangements with V and J assigned. Such tables are incomplete; in checked studies, under half of the missing clones stem from an unresolved V gene, and the remainder is unexplained. The V and J calls and clone size are taken from that table; D and trimming were inferred from the DNA. This sample lists 110,000 or so clones; 83% were detected once. The ten most abundant clones make up under 6.5% of the sample.

The clonotype was recovered from a man younger than 30 in good health and CMV-seronegative. Sequenced: PBMCs. Recombination connected TRBV4-3 to TRBJ2-1, with TRBD2 identical over 11 junction bases. The CDR3 has the sequence CASSQGLAGLEFF. The DNA sequence reads TGCGCCAGCAGCCAAGGACTAGCGGGGCTTGAGTTCTTC.